These 9 T cell receptor beta chains were all obtained from the same sample, sequenced in a study of blood T cell repertoires in COVID-19. Clones were read by immunoSEQ multiplex PCR, and TCRdb kept only the in-frame ones, dropping some. Of around 140,000 clones in the sample, around 80% were seen once. The sample consisted of peripheral blood. These receptors all come from a man aged 45 to 65 with acute or convalescent COVID-19.

The rearrangement links TRBV18 to TRBJ1-5; D is undetermined. Germline CDR1 reads KGHSH; CDR2 reads LQKENI. V was clipped by 6 bases and J by 0 bases, with 12 bases between them. The CDR3 has 15 amino acids. The CDR3 here is CASSTTSGSNQPQHF. The CDR3 nucleotides read TGTGCCAGCTCCACTACTTCGGGTAGCAATCAGCCCCAGCATTTT.

This clone turned up a few times. The chain uses TRBV7-3 and TRBJ2-2, with 7 bases identical to TRBD1. This CDR3 region has 14 residues. Germline-derived CDR1 and CDR2 are SGHTA and FQGTGA. With 5 bases clipped from V and 5 bases from J, the junction kept 5 bases outside the gene matches. The CDR3 region has the DNA TGTGCCAGCAGCCCTACGACAGGGACCGGGGAGCTGTTTTTT. Protein: CASSPTTGTGELFF. The whole variable domain, remainder taken from reference TRBV7-3 and TRBJ2-2, is GAGVSQTPSNKVTEKGKYVELRCDPISGHTALYWYRQSLGQGPEFLIYFQGTGAADDSGLPNDRFFAVRPEGSVSTLKIQRTERGDSAVYLCASSPTTGTGELFFGEGSRLTVL.

This chain uses TRBV5-1 with TRBJ1-2; D might be TRBD1 (5 bases). The CDR3 is made up of 16 amino acids. Trimming left V 4 bases short and J 7 bases short, with 23 bases between. The germline V gene has CDR1 SGHRS and CDR2 YFSETQ. CDR3 loop: CASSLRAGAEGTGYTF. CDR3 sequence (DNA): TGCGCCAGCAGCCTGAGAGCGGGAGCCGAAGGGACTGGCTACACCTTC. Full variable domain (outside the CDR3, taken from reference TRBV5-1 and TRBJ1-2): KAGVTQTPRYLIKTRGQQVTLSCSPISGHRSVSWYQQTPGQGLQFLFEYFSETQRNKGNFPGRFSGRQFSNSRSEMNVSTLELGDSALYLCASSLRAGAEGTGYTFGSGTRLTVV.

DNA of the CDR3: TGTGCCTGGAGTCCTCACATGGATCAGCCCCAGCATTTT. As protein: CAWSPHMDQPQHF. This chain joins TRBV30 and TRBJ1-5; D is ambiguous. This CDR3 is 13 amino acids long. CDR1 and CDR2 from the germline V gene are GTSNPN and SVGIG (reference sequence). V lost 2 bases and J 5 bases, leaving 10 bases between the germline ends.

The chain is built from TRBV9 and TRBJ2-5; weak D call: TRBD2 (6 bases). This CDR3 is built from 15 residues. Trimming took off 4 bases at V and 1 base at J, with 14 bases between the two ends. CDR1 is SGDLS and CDR2 is YYNGEE in the germline V gene. CDR3 in DNA: TGTGCCAGCAGCTCAATGGGGGGAACCCAAGAGACCCAGTACTTC. It translates to CASSSMGGTQETQYF. The full variable domain, in which reference TRBV9 and TRBJ2-5 provide the parts outside the CDR3, is DSGVTQTPKHLITATGQRVTLRCSPRSGDLSVYWYQQSLDQGLQFLIQYYNGEERAKGNILERFSAQQFPDLHSELNLSSLELGDSALYFCASSSMGGTQETQYFGPGTRLLVL.

The V gene is TRBV18, the J gene TRBJ2-5; D is perhaps TRBD2 (7 bases). V gave up 6 bases and J gave up 2 bases, with 19 bases separating them. There are 16 residues in the CDR3. Germline CDR1 KGHSH, CDR2 LQKENI. This chain's CDR3 is CASSSTYGGQQETQYF. The CDR3 coding sequence is TGTGCCAGCTCGAGCACGTACGGGGGGCAACAAGAGACCCAGTACTTC.

This chain uses TRBV7-8 with TRBJ2-6; weak D call: TRBD1 (6 bases). The CDR3 is 17 residues long. V shed 1 base and J shed 4 bases, with 14 bases lying between them. Germline-derived CDR1 and CDR2 are SGHVS and FQNEAQ. The DNA for the CDR3 is TGTGCCAGCAGCTTAGGACAGGCCTGGAGGGGGGCCAACGTCCTGACTTTC. This gives the protein CASSLGQAWRGANVLTF.

This clone showed up just a few times. This rearrangement joins TRBV4-1 to TRBJ1-4; no reliable D call. The CDR3 has 12 amino acids. V shed 1 base and J shed 13 bases, with 10 bases lying between them. The germline gives CDR1 MGHRA, CDR2 YSYEKL. The CDR3: CASSQVLGVLFF. CDR3 DNA sequence: TGCGCCAGCAGCCAAGTTCTCGGGGTACTGTTTTTT.

This chain uses TRBV5-1 with TRBJ1-4; no definite D call. Trimming removed 1 base at V and 8 bases at J, with 18 bases between. Per germline, CDR1 SGHRS and CDR2 YFSETQ. This CDR3 is built from 16 residues. CDR3 region: CASSLLPGQGGEKLFF. In DNA, the CDR3 is TGCGCCAGCAGCTTGTTGCCAGGCCAAGGTGGCGAAAAACTGTTTTTT.